One sample yielded the 18 T cell receptor beta chains listed below, sequenced in a study of human T cells and chemical hapten exposure. Time point denoted: patch test 1, 2 weeks after DPC sensitization. Stated treatment: therapeutic diphenylcyclopropenone sensitization with weekly scalp DPC. TCRdb processed the RACE reads anew with MiXCR; each CDR3 protein has one entry. The data hold roughly 380,000 distinct CDR3 sequences, with 4.8% observed a single time. Material: whole blood, obtained in connection with sensitization to the hapten diphenylcyclopropenone (DPC). These receptors all stem from a woman between 45 and 60 years old with alopecia areata. Some clones in this sample may be carry-over from other donors' samples.

This clonotype has ten or more counts. The chain uses TRBV28 and TRBJ1-1; no reliable D call. This CDR3 has 13 residues. Germline V CDR1 and CDR2: MDHEN, SYDVKM. Trimming removed 3 bases from V and 1 base from J, with 6 bases in between. The CDR3 coding sequence is TGTGCCAGCAGTTTCCGTAGGAACACTGAAGCTTTCTTT. Its translation: CASSFRRNTEAFF.

This CDR3 reads CASSPPAGVNTEAFF. DNA for the CDR3: TGTGCCAGCAGCCCCCCAGCGGGGGTCAACACTGAAGCTTTCTTT. The J gene is TRBJ1-1, the V gene TRBV7-2, with D possibly being TRBD1 (5 bases). The V and J ends lost 5 bases and 2 bases respectively, with 15 bases between them. CDR3 length: 15 amino acids. CDR1 is SGHTA and CDR2 is FQGNSA in the germline V gene. The complete variable domain, with remaining parts taken from reference TRBV7-2 and TRBJ1-1, reads GAGVSQSPSNKVTEKGKDVELRCDPISGHTALYWYRQSLGQGLEFLIYFQGNSAPDKSGLPSDRFSAERTGGSVSTLTIQRTQQEDSAVYLCASSPPAGVNTEAFFGQGTRLTVV.

In its sample, this clonotype was seen many times. The gene calls are TRBV5-6 and TRBJ1-5; D is undetermined. Germline CDR1 SGHDT, CDR2 YYEEEE. The germline V and J ends were trimmed by 0 bases and 2 bases, with 6 bases remaining between them. The CDR3 spans 14 residues. The CDR3 DNA follows: TGTGCCAGCAGCTTGGATCAGGGCAATCAGCCCCAGCATTTT. This encodes CASSLDQGNQPQHF.

This clonotype has a count of ten or more. V and J are TRBV5-4 and TRBJ2-5; D may be TRBD2 (6 bases). The CDR3 covers 15 residues. The germline CDR1 and CDR2 sequences are SGHNT and YYREEE (reference sequence). V was clipped by 5 bases and J by 0 bases, with 14 bases between them. The CDR3 DNA reads as TGTGCCAGCAGTCAGGAGGGTATAAACCAAGAGACCCAGTACTTC. Its protein is CASSQEGINQETQYF.

Only a few counts were recorded for this clonotype. The gene calls are TRBV3-1 and TRBJ2-2; the match to TRBD2 covers 11 bases. The CDR3 sequence is 16 residues long. Germline V CDR1 and CDR2: LGHDT, YNNKEL (reference sequence). Trimming cost V 4 bases and J 5 bases; bases outside gene matches: 6. CDR3 protein: CASSPLLAGATGELFF. The CDR3 DNA reads TGTGCCAGCAGCCCTTTACTAGCGGGGGCAACCGGGGAGCTGTTTTTT.

This clonotype was seen repeatedly, ten times or more. The chain uses TRBV11-2 and TRBJ2-3; no clear D gene. This CDR3 spans 14 amino acids. Germline-derived CDR1 and CDR2 are SGHAT and FQNNGV. The V end lost 4 bases, the J end lost 2 bases, and 10 bases lay between the germline ends. The CDR3 DNA sequence: TGTGCCAGCAGCTGGGTCTCCGTCACAGATACGCAGTATTTT. Translation: CASSWVSVTDTQYF. The variable domain in full, with the rest retrieved from reference TRBV11-2 and TRBJ2-3, is EAGVAQSPRYKIIEKRQSVAFWCNPISGHATLYWYQQILGQGPKLLIQFQNNGVVDDSQLPKDRFSAERLKGVDSTLKIQPAKLEDSAVYLCASSWVSVTDTQYFGPGTRLTVL.

This clonotype was detected a few times. CDR3 loop: CASSGNGNQPQHF. The DNA for the CDR3 is TGTGCCAGTTCGGGGAATGGCAATCAGCCCCAGCATTTT. The chain combines TRBV12-3 or TRBV12-4 with TRBJ1-5; D is unclear. The CDR3 consists of 13 residues. Trimming took off 9 bases at V and 2 bases at J, with 11 bases between the two ends.

This clonotype was counted between two and nine times. The rearrangement uses TRBV18 and TRBJ1-5, with a weak D call TRBD1 (5 bases). The CDR3 covers 16 residues. Trimming stripped 3 bases from V and 0 bases from J, with 12 bases between. In germline, CDR1 is KGHSH, CDR2 LQKENI. CDR3 protein: CASSPEGRHSNQPQHF. For the CDR3, the DNA is TGTGCCAGCTCACCGGAGGGGCGACATAGCAATCAGCCCCAGCATTTT.

This clonotype came up a few times. The J gene is TRBJ2-2, the V gene TRBV6-2 or TRBV6-3; TRBD2 is a possible D gene (5 bases). V lost 6 bases to trimming and J lost 5 bases, with 10 bases between them. Germline V gives CDR1 MNHEY, CDR2 SVGEGT. The CDR3 sequence is 13 residues long. The CDR3 loop is CASRPGDTGELFF. For the CDR3, the DNA is TGTGCCAGCAGACCCGGGGATACCGGGGAGCTGTTTTTT.

V gene TRBV5-1 combines with J gene TRBJ2-7; unclear D gene. Germline V gene data show CDR1 as SGHRS and CDR2 as YFSETQ. V lost 0 bases to trimming and J lost 3 bases, with 7 bases between them. The CDR3 contains 13 residues. CDR3 coding DNA: TGCGCCAGCAGCTTGGCCATCGGCTACGAGCAGTACTTC. It is translated as CASSLAIGYEQYF. Looking up the rest from reference TRBV5-1 and TRBJ2-7 gives the full variable domain: KAGVTQTPRYLIKTRGQQVTLSCSPISGHRSVSWYQQTPGQGLQFLFEYFSETQRNKGNFPGRFSGRQFSNSRSEMNVSTLELGDSALYLCASSLAIGYEQYFGPGTRLTVT.

The table lists this clonotype with many counts. The CDR3 DNA sequence: TGTGCCACCAAACCCGGGACGGAGTATGGCTACACCTTC. Its translation: CATKPGTEYGYTF. This chain links TRBV10-3 with TRBJ1-2; TRBD1 might be the D (5 bases). V lost 10 bases, J lost 5 bases, and 17 bases lay in between. The CDR3 runs to 13 residues. The germline V gene encodes CDR1 ENHRY and CDR2 SYGVKD.

In this sample, this clonotype turned up many times. The chain is built from TRBV9 and TRBJ2-1, with D perhaps matching TRBD1 or TRBD2 (5 bases each). The CDR3 sequence is 15 residues long. Germline CDR1 and CDR2: SGDLS and YYNGEE. V was pared by 0 bases and J by 10 bases, with 17 bases between. The CDR3 DNA sequence: TGTGCCAGCAGCGTAGCCCCGGGACCCGCTGGCGAGCAGTTCTTC. It encodes CASSVAPGPAGEQFF.

The gene calls are TRBV29-1 and TRBJ1-2, with no clear D. Germline CDR1 SQVTM, CDR2 ANQGSEA. CDR3 length equals 13 residues. Trimming left V 6 bases short and J 1 base short, with 12 bases between. CDR3 residues: CSVPSDYNYGYTF. In nucleotides, the CDR3 is TGCAGCGTGCCGTCAGACTATAACTATGGCTACACCTTC.

This clonotype has a count of ten or more. The rearrangement joins TRBV7-6 to TRBJ2-1, with 7 bases fitting TRBD2. J was trimmed by 7 bases and V by 5 bases; bases with no gene match: 11. Germline V lookup: CDR1 SGHVS, CDR2 FNYEAQ. The CDR3 loop spans 15 amino acids. In DNA, the CDR3 is TGTGCCAGCAGCCGGGGACTATTGCGCGATAATGAGCAGTTCTTC. This gives the protein CASSRGLLRDNEQFF. The complete variable domain, with remaining parts taken from reference TRBV7-6 and TRBJ2-1, reads GAGVSQSPRYKVTKRGQDVALRCDPISGHVSLYWYRQALGQGPEFLTYFNYEAQQDKSGLPNDRFSAERPEGSISTLTIQRTEQRDSAMYRCASSRGLLRDNEQFFGPGTRLTVL.

This clonotype was counted only a few times. The chain links TRBV4-1 to TRBJ1-1, with D perhaps TRBD1 (6 bases). This CDR3 has 15 amino acids. The V gene lost 5 bases and the J gene lost 4 bases, with 17 bases spanning the gap. CDR1 MGHRA and CDR2 YSYEKL come from the germline V gene. The CDR3 here is CASSYLPEGGTEAFF. For the CDR3, the DNA is TGCGCCAGCAGCTACCTACCCGAGGGGGGCACTGAAGCTTTCTTT.

This clonotype was seen many times. The CDR3 region has the DNA TGTGCCAGCTCATCCGCCTCTGGAAACACCATATATTTT. This codes for CASSSASGNTIYF. The chain employs TRBV18 and TRBJ1-3; D is undetermined. Germline CDR1 and CDR2: KGHSH and LQKENI. V lost 5 bases, J lost 0 bases, and 5 bases lay in between. The CDR3 is 13 residues long.

This clonotype turned up a few times. The V gene is TRBV4-1, the J gene TRBJ2-7, with TRBD1 identical over 7 bases. Germline trimming cut 3 bases from V and 0 bases from J; bases unmatched to any gene: 5. CDR1 is MGHRA and CDR2 is YSYEKL in the germline V gene. This CDR3 contains 15 residues. CDR3 DNA: TGCGCCAGCAGCCAGGCGACAGGGAGCTCCTACGAGCAGTACTTC. This encodes CASSQATGSSYEQYF.

This clonotype was recorded many times. The J gene is TRBJ2-2, the V gene TRBV27; 8 bases match TRBD1. Germline V gives CDR1 MNHEY, CDR2 SMNVEV (reference sequence). The CDR3 is 17 amino acids. Trimming removed 2 bases from V and 1 base from J; junction bases left unmatched: 6. The CDR3 DNA reads TGTGCCAGCAGTTTACAACAGGGGGAGGTGAACACCGGGGAGCTGTTTTTT. Its translation is CASSLQQGEVNTGELFF.